The T cell receptor (beta chain) described here comes from a study of shared clonotypes between healthy human individuals. Across the study: Per-donor plates numbered three CD4 naive, three CD4 memory, two CD8 naive and one CD8 memory.

Sequencing was performed with immunoSEQ multiplex PCR; in TCRdb, only in-frame clones are kept and a portion is missing. This table has roughly 1,100,000 clones, 60% to 80% appearing once. Unmatched junction bases numbered 4, after V lost 3 bases and J lost 2 bases. Looked up from germline, CDR1 is LNHDA and CDR2 is SQIVND (reference sequence). The CDR3 contains 14 residues. The TCR comes from a man between 18 and 29 years old in good health. Sequencing used memory CD4+ T cells sorted from blood. The subset was: CD45RA-negative fraction. V and J are TRBV19 and TRBJ2-7; TRBD1 aligns across 7 bases. The CDR3 is CASSIWDSTYEQYF. CDR3 DNA sequence: TGTGCCAGTAGTATTTGGGACAGTACCTACGAGCAGTACTTC.